This T cell receptor (beta chain) was obtained from a study of blood T cell repertoires in COVID-19. Per the study methods: Researchers report that nucleated cell counts were estimated from reference gene primer amplification. Method: immunoSEQ multiplex PCR; TCRdb's copy keeps in-frame clones and lacks some. For V, J and clone size, that table is used; D and trimming come from the DNA. The sample carries some 190,000 clones, approximately 84% recorded once. The V gene's germline CDR1 is SGHDT and CDR2 YYEEEE. CDR3 size: 13 residues. Trimming removed 4 bases at V and 4 bases at J, with 12 bases between. Participants were aged 18 to 89 years from approximately 23 US areas. Participants' own reports of clinical history determined their cohort assignment. Cohort 3 recovery required two negative PCRs, clearance, or symptom resolution.

The sequence came from a woman aged 25 to 39 who had recovered from COVID-19. This chain links TRBV5-6 with TRBJ2-7, with a tentative D call TRBD1 (5 bases). The sequencing sample was made of PBMCs or T cells enriched from blood (not recorded which). The DNA of the CDR3 is TGTGCCAGCAGCCTAAAAGGGGATTACGAGCAGTACGTC. Translated, it gives CASSLKGDYEQYV.